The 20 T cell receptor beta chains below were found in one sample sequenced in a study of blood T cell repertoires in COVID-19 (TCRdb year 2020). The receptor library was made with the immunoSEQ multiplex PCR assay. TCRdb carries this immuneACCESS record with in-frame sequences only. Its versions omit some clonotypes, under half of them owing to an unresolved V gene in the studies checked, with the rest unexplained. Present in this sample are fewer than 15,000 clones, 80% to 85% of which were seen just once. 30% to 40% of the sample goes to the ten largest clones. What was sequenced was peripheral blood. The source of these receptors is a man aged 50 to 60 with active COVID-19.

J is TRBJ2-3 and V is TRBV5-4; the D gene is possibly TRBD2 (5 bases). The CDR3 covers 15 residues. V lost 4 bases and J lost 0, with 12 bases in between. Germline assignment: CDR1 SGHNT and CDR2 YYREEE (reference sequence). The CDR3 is CASSRSGTSTDTQYF. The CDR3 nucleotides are TGTGCCAGCAGCCGAAGCGGAACTAGCACAGATACGCAGTATTTT. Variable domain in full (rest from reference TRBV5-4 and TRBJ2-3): ETGVTQSPTHLIKTRGQQVTLRCSSQSGHNTVSWYQQALGQGPQFIFQYYREEENGRGNFPPRFSGLQFPNYSSELNVNALELDDSALYLCASSRSGTSTDTQYFGPGTRLTVL.

As DNA, the CDR3 is TGTGCCAGCAGCCCCGGGACTAGCGGCTCTACAATGATGCAGTTCTTC. It codes for CASSPGTSGSTMMQFF. The chain carries TRBV9 and TRBJ2-1; 11 bases align to TRBD2. Germline V gene lookup returns CDR1 SGDLS and CDR2 YYNGEE. The junction had 15 bases not matched to a gene; V was cut back by 4 bases and J by 12 bases. The CDR3 extends over 16 amino acids.

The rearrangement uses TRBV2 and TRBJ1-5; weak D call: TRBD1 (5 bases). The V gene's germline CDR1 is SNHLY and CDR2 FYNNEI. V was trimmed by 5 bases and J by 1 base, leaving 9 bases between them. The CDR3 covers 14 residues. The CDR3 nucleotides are TGTGCCAGCAGTCCACGGGGGAGCAATCAGCCCCAGCATTTT. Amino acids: CASSPRGSNQPQHF.

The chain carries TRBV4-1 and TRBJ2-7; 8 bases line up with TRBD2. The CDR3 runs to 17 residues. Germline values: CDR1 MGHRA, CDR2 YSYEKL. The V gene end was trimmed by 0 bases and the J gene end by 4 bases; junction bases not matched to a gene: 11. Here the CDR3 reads CASSQDDTAGVLYEQYF. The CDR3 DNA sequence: TGCGCCAGCAGCCAAGATGATACAGCGGGAGTTCTTTACGAGCAGTACTTC.

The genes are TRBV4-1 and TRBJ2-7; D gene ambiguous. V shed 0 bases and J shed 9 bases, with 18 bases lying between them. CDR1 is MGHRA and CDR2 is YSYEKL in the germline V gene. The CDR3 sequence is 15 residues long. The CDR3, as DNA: TGCGCCAGCAGCCAAGATCTGTTCCTGTCAGTTGGGCAGTACTTC. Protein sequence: CASSQDLFLSVGQYF.

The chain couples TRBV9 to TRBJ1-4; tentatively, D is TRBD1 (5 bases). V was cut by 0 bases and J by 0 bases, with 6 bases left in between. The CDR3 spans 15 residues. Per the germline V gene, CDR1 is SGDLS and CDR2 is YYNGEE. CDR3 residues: CASSVEGTTNEKLFF. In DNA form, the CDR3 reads TGTGCCAGCAGCGTAGAGGGGACAACTAATGAAAAACTGTTTTTT.

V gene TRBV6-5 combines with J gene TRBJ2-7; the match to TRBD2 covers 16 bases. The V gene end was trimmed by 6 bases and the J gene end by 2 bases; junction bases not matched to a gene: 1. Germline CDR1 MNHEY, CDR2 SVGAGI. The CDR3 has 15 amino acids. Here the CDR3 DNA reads TGTGCCAGCAGGGGACTAGCGGGAGGGACCTACGAGCAGTACTTC. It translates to CASRGLAGGTYEQYF.

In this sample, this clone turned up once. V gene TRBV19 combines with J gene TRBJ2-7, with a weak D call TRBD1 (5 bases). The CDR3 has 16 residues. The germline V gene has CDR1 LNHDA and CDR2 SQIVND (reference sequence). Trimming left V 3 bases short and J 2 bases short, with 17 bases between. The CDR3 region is CASSMPYDSNPYEQYF. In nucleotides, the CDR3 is TGTGCCAGTAGTATGCCCTACGACAGCAACCCCTACGAGCAGTACTTC.

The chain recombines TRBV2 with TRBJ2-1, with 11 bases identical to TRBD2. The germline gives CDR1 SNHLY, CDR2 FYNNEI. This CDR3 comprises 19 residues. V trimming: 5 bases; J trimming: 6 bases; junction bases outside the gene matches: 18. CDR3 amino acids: CASSTDRGSGRALVNEQFF. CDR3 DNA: TGTGCCAGCAGTACCGATCGTGGTAGCGGGAGGGCCCTTGTCAATGAGCAGTTCTTC.

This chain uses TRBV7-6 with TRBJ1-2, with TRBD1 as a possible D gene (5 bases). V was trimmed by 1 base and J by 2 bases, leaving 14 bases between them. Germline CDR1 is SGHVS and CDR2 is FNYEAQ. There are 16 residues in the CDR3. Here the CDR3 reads CASSLGGEGTNYGYTF. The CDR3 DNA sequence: TGTGCCAGCAGCTTAGGGGGGGAGGGGACCAACTATGGCTACACCTTC.

CDR3 in amino acids: CAWRGGLIGELFF. CDR3 coding DNA: TGTGCCTGGAGGGGAGGGTTGATCGGGGAGCTGTTTTTT. The V and J genes are TRBV30 and TRBJ2-2, with TRBD2 matching over 7 bases. Trimming took 3 bases from V and 7 from J; bases not matched to a gene: 5. The CDR3 totals 13 residues. The V gene's germline CDR1 is GTSNPN and CDR2 SVGIG (reference sequence).

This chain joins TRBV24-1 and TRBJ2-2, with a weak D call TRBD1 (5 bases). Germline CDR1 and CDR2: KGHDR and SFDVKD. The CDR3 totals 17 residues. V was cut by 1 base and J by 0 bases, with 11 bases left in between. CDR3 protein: CATSDFIQGANTGELFF. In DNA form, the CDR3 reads TGTGCCACCAGTGATTTCATTCAGGGCGCGAACACCGGGGAGCTGTTTTTT.

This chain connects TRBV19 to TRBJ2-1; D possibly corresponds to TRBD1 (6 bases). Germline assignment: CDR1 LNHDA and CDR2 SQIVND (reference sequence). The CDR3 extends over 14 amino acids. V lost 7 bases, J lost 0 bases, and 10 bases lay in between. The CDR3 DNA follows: TGTGCCAGTAACGACAGGAGCTCCTACAATGAGCAGTTCTTC. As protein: CASNDRSSYNEQFF.

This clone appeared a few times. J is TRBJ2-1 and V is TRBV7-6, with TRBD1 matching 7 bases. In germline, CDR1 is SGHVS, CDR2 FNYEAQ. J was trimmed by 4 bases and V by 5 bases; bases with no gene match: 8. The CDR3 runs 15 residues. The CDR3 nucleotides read TGTGCCAGCAGCCAAACATCGACAGGGTACAATGAGCAGTTCTTC. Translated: CASSQTSTGYNEQFF.

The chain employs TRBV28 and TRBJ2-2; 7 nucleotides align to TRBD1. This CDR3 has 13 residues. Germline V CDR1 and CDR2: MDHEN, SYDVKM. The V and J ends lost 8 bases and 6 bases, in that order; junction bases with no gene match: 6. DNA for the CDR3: TGTGCCAGCTCCGGGACAGCGGCCGGGGAGCTGTTTTTT. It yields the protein CASSGTAAGELFF.

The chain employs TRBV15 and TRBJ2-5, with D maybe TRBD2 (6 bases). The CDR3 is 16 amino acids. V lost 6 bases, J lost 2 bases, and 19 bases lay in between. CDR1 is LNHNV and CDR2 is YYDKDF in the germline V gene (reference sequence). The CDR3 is CATSREAGSLQETQYF. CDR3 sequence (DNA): TGTGCCACCAGTCGGGAAGCGGGTTCCTTACAAGAGACCCAGTACTTC.

CDR3 sequence: CASLSRDRFPNTEAFF. The DNA of the CDR3 is TGTGCCAGCCTTTCCCGGGACAGATTTCCGAACACTGAAGCTTTCTTT. The rearrangement links TRBV19 to TRBJ1-1; 7 bases are a match to TRBD1. After removal of 9 bases from V and 1 base from J, the junction contained 14 bases not matched to a gene. CDR1 and CDR2 (germline): LNHDA, SQIVND (reference sequence). The CDR3 is 16 residues long.

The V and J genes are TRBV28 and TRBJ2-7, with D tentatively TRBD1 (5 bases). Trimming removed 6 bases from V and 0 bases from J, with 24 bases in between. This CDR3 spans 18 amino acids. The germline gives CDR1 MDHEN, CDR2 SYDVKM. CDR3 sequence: CASRPGTGRSLSSYEQYF. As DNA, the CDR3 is TGTGCCAGCAGGCCGGGTACAGGCAGATCCCTAAGCTCCTACGAGCAGTACTTC.

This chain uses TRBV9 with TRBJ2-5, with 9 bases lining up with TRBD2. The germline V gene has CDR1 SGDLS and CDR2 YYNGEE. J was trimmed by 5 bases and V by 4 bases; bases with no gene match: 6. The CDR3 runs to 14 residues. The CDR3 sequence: CASSPRTSAETQYF. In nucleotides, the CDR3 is TGTGCCAGCAGCCCACGGACTAGCGCGGAGACCCAGTACTTC.

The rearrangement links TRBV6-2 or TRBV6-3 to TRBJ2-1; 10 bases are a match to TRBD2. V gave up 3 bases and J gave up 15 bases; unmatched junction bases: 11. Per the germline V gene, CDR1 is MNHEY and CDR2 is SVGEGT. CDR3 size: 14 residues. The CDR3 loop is CASSYRELAGTGFF. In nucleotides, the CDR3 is TGTGCCAGCAGTTATCGGGAACTAGCGGGAACTGGGTTCTTC.